These 5 T cell receptor beta chains were all obtained from the same sample, sequenced in a study of identical twins. One entry per CDR3 protein, called by TCRdb with MiXCR from the 5' RACE reads. The repertoire holds roughly 710,000 distinct CDR3 sequences, with around 6% as singletons. Specimen: naive T cells sorted from blood. These receptors were collected from a man between 18 and 35 years old in good health.

This clonotype was picked up many times. CDR3 region: CSASIVAGMDTDTQYF. DNA for the CDR3: TGCAGTGCTAGCATCGTAGCGGGGATGGACACAGATACGCAGTATTTT. The V call is TRBV20-1, the J call TRBJ2-3; 8 bases fit TRBD2. Per germline, CDR1 DFQATT and CDR2 SNEGSKA (reference sequence). The CDR3 has 16 residues. The V and J ends lost 3 bases and 2 bases, in that order; junction bases with no gene match: 10.

This clonotype was detected ten times or more. J is TRBJ2-3 and V is TRBV20-1; D possibly corresponds to TRBD1 (5 bases). V was pared by 3 bases and J by 4 bases, with 8 bases between. The length of the CDR3 is 12 residues. Germline CDR1 is DFQATT and CDR2 is SNEGSKA (reference sequence). The CDR3 bases are TGCAGTGCTAGTGCAGGGCCAGATACGCAGTATTTT. Translating gives CSASAGPDTQYF.

The J gene is TRBJ2-1, the V gene TRBV6-2 or TRBV6-3, with D maybe TRBD1 (6 bases). There are 13 residues in the CDR3. V was shortened by 2 bases and J by 6 bases, with 8 bases between the two germline ends. From germline, CDR1 is MNHEY and CDR2 SVGEGT. The CDR3 loop reads CASSYQGTNEQFF. DNA for the CDR3: TGTGCCAGCAGTTACCAGGGGACCAATGAGCAGTTCTTC.

The table lists this clonotype with many counts. This chain joins TRBV29-1 and TRBJ2-1; 8 bases fit TRBD2. V gave up 4 bases and J gave up 4 bases; unmatched junction bases: 6. This CDR3 is 14 amino acids long. CDR1 is SQVTM, CDR2 ANQGSEA, per germline. CDR3 coding DNA: TGCAGCGTTGGGTTACTAGCGGAGTACAATGAGCAGTTCTTC. Its protein product is CSVGLLAEYNEQFF.

In its sample, this clonotype was seen many times. V usage is TRBV7-3 and J usage is TRBJ2-2; 10 nucleotides line up with TRBD2. With V trimmed by 4 bases and J by 7 bases, 18 bases remained unmatched. This CDR3 has 19 amino acids. Germline V lookup: CDR1 SGHTA, CDR2 FQGTGA. CDR3 in amino acids: CASSSNTLSGRGLGGELFF. Here the CDR3 DNA reads TGTGCCAGCAGCTCGAACACACTAAGCGGGAGGGGCCTAGGCGGGGAGCTGTTTTTT.